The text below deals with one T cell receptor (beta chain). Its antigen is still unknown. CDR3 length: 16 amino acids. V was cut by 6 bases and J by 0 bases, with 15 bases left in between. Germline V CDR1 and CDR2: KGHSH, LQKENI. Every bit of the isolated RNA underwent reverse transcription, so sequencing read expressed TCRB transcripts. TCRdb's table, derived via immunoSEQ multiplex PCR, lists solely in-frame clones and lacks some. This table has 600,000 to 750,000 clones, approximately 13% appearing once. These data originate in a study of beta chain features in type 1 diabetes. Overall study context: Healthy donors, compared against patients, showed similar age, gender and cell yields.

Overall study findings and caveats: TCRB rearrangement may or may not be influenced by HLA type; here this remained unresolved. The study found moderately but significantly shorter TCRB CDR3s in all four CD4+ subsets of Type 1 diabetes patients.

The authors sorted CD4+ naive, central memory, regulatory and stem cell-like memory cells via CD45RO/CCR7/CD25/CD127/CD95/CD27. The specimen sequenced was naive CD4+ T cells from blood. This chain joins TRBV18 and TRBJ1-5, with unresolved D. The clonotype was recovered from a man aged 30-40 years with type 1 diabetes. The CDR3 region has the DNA TGTGCCAGCTCCCCGTTCCCATTCCTTAGCAATCAGCCCCAGCATTTT. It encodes CASSPFPFLSNQPQHF.